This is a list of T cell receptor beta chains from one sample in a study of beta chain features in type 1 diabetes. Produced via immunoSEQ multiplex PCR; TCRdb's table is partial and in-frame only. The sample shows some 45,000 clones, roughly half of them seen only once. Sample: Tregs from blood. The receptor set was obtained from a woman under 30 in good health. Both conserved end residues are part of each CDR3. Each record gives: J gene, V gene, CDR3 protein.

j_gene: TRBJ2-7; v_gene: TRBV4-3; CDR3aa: CASSQDGPSGSSYSYEQYF
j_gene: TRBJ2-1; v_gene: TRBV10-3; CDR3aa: CATSTSGRADEQFF
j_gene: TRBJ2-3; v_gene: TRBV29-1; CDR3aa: CSVFRDTSTDTQYF
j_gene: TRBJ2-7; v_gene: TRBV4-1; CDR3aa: CASSHRTGDEQYF
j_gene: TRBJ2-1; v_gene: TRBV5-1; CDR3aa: CASSLWTSGSMNEQFF
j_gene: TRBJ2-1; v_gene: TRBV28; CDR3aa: CASSFMREQFF
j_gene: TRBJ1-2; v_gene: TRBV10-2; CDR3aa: CASLGQDHYGYTF
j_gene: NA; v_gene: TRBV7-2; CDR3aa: CASSLADRERRYEQYF
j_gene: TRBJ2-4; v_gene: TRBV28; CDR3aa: CASSPVIGGRDINIQYF
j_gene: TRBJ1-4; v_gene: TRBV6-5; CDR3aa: CASRDTGWDEKLFF
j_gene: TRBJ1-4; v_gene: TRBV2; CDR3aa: CASRPPLGQGQGEKLFF
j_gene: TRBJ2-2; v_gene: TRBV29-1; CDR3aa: CSVGDPGSSNTGELFF
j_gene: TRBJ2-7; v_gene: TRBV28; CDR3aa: CASSLFGSSYEQYF
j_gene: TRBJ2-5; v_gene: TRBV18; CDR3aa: CASSRSSGGEETQYF
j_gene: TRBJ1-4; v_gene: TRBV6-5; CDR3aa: CASSGTATNEKLFF
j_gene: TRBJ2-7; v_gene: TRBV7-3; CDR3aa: CASSLQGGNEQYF
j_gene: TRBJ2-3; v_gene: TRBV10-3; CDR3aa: CAISPGLTDTQYF